This TCR beta chain is from a study of T cells after yellow fever vaccination. Notes on the study in general: Most clones from primary vaccination resurfaced after the booster (around 97% CD4, 88% CD8).

Each CDR3 protein gets one entry after TCRdb re-called the 5' RACE reads with MiXCR. Counted here are about 550,000 distinct CDR3 sequences, 15% to 20% occurring once; the ten biggest clones make up over 11%. With 7 bases removed from V and 0 bases from J, the gap between germline ends came to 11 bases. Germline values: CDR1 ENHRY, CDR2 SYGVKD. This CDR3 region has 14 residues. About this clonotype: Its antigen is still unknown.

This sequence joins TRBV10-3 and TRBJ2-3; D ambiguous. The sequence was obtained from a young man who received the YFV17D yellow fever vaccine. Sequences were derived from PBMCs, sampled 15 days after the yellow fever booster vaccination. The DNA of the CDR3 is TGTGCCATCAACTCGGAACAAAGCACAGATACGCAGTATTTT. Translating gives CAINSEQSTDTQYF.